This entry is about one T cell receptor beta chain. Under the authors' procedure: Scientists estimated how many nucleated cells there were by amplifying reference gene primers. Sequencing was performed with immunoSEQ multiplex PCR; in TCRdb, only in-frame clones are kept and a portion is missing. D and trimming were read from the DNA, whereas the V and J calls and clone size are those reported in that table. The sample yields under 8,000 clones, roughly nine tenths seen once. This sample is drawn from a study of blood T cell repertoires in COVID-19. The germline V gene encodes CDR1 SGHRS and CDR2 YFSETQ. The CDR3 contains 16 residues. V gave up 0 bases and J gave up 3 bases; unmatched junction bases: 6.

This TCR was sampled from a man between 65 and 85 years old with active COVID-19. The J gene is TRBJ1-2, the V gene TRBV5-1, with 9 bases lining up with TRBD1. Sequences were obtained from peripheral blood. CDR3 loop: CASSLAPRTGDYGYTF. The CDR3 nucleotides read TGCGCCAGCAGCTTGGCCCCTAGGACAGGGGACTATGGCTACACCTTC.